A single sample gave rise to the 2 T cell receptor beta chains below, sequenced in a study of T cell responses to AZD1222 COVID-19 vaccine. Using immunoSEQ multiplex PCR, the repertoire was profiled, and TCRdb retains in-frame clones only, with some absent. The table lists some 130,000 clones, 80% to 90% of them singletons. The material sequenced was peripheral blood, taken on day 0 of AZD1222 vaccination. Receptors were obtained from an adult in good health.

On this clone itself: One end of the junction does not line up with germline, which may come from a read error. The chain couples TRBV6-5 to TRBJ1-2; D remains ambiguous. Per the germline V gene, CDR1 is MNHEY and CDR2 is SVGAGI. The CDR3 covers 14 residues. DNA of the CDR3: TGTGCCAGCAGTTACTCGACGCGGCGCGATGGTTACACCTTC. Translated, it gives CASSYSTRRDGYTF.

The chain recombines TRBV5-6 with TRBJ2-4; the match to TRBD2 covers 9 bases. The CDR3 sequence is 14 residues long. Germline V gene data show CDR1 as SGHDT and CDR2 as YYEEEE. J was trimmed by 7 bases and V by 4 bases; bases with no gene match: 6. CDR3 sequence reads: CASSLLAGVNIQYF. CDR3 sequence (DNA): TGTGCCAGCAGCCTGTTAGCGGGAGTTAACATTCAGTACTTC. Drawing the rest from reference TRBV5-6 and TRBJ2-4, the complete variable domain is DAGVTQSPTHLIKTRGQQVTLRCSPKSGHDTVSWYQQALGQGPQFIFQYYEEEERQRGNFPDRFSGHQFPNYSSELNVNALLLGDSALYLCASSLLAGVNIQYFGAGTRLSVL.